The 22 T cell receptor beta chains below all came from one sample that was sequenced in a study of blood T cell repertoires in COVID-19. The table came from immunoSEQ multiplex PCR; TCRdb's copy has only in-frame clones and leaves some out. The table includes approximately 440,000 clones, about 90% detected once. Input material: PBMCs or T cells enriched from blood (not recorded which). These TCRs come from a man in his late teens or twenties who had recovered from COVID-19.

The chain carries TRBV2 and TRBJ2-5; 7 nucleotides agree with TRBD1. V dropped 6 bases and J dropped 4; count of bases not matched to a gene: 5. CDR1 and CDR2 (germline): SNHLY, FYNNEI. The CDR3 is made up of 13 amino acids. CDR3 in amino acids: CASRRQGGETQYF. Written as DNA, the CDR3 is TGTGCCAGCAGGCGACAGGGTGGAGAGACCCAGTACTTC.

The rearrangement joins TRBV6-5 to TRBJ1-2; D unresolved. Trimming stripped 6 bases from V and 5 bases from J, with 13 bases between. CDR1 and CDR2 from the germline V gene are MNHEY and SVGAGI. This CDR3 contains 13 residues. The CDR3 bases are TGTGCCAGCAGCCGCTCAATGGAGTATGGCTACACCTTC. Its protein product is CASSRSMEYGYTF.

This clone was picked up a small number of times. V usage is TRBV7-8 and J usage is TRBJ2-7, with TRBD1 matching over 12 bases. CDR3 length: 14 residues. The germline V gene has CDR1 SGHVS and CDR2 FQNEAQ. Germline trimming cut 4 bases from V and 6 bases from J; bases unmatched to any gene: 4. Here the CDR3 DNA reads TGTGCCAGCAGCTACCGGGACAGGGGGCCCGAGCAGTACTTC. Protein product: CASSYRDRGPEQYF.

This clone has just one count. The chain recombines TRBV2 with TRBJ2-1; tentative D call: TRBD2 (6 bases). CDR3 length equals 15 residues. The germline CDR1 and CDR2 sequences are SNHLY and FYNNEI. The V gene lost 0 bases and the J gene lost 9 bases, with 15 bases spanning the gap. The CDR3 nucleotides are TGTGCCAGCAGTGAAGCGCCGGCGGGGTCTCTTGAGCAGTTCTTC. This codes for CASSEAPAGSLEQFF.

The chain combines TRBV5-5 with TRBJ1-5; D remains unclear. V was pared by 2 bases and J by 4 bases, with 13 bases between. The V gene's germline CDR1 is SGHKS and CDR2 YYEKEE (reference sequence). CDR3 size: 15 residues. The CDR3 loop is CASSFDGGLNQPQHF. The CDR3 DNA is TGTGCCAGCAGCTTCGACGGCGGTCTGAATCAGCCCCAGCATTTT.

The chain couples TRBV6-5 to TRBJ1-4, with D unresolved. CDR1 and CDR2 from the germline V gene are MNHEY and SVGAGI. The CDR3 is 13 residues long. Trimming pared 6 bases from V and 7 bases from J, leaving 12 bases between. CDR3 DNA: TGTGCCAGCAGGCGGACGGGAAGTGAAAAACTGTTTTTT. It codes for CASRRTGSEKLFF.

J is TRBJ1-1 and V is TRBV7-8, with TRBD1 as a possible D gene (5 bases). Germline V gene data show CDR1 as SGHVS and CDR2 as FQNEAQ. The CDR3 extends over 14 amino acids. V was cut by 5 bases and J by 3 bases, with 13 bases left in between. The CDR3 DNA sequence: TGTGCCAGCAGCCCCTCCCAGGGTCACACTGAAGCTTTCTTT. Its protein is CASSPSQGHTEAFF.

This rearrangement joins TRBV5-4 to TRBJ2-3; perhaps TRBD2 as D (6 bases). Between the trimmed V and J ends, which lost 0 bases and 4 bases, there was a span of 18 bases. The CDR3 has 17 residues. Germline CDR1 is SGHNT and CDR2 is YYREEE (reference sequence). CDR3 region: CASSLGTVGSDADTQYF. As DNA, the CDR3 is TGTGCCAGCAGCTTGGGTACTGTCGGGAGCGACGCAGATACGCAGTATTTT.

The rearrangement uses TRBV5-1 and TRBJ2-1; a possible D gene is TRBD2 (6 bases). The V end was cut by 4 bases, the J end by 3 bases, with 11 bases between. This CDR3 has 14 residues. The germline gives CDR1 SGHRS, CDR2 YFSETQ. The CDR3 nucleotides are TGCGCCAGCAGCCCCGGACTACTCTACAATGAGCAGTTCTTC. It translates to CASSPGLLYNEQFF.

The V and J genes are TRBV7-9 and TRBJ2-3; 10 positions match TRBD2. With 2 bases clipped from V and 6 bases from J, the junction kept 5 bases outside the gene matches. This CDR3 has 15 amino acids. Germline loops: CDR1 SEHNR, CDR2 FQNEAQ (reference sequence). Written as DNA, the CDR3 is TGTGCCAGCAGCTTATTCCTAGCGGGAGCTGATACGCAGTATTTT. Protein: CASSLFLAGADTQYF.

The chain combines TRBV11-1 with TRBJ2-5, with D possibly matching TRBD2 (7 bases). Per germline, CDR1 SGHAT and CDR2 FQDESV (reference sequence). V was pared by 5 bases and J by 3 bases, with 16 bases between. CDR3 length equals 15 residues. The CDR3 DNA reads TGTGCCAGCAGCCCCGAGGGGGGGAAAAAAGAGACCCAGTACTTC. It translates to CASSPEGGKKETQYF.

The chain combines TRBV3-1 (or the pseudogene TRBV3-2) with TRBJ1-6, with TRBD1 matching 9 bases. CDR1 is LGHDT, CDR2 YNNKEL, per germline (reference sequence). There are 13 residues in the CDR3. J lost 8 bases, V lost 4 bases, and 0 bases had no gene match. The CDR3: CASSRDRDSPLHF. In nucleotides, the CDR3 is TGTGCCAGCAGCCGGGACAGGGATTCACCCCTCCACTTT.

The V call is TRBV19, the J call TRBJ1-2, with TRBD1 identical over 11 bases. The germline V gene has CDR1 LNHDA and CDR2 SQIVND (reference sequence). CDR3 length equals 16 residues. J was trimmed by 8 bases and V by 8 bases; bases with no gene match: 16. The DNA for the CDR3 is TGTGCCAGTTTGGACAGGGGGCGTATATTGACGTCGGGCTACACCTTC. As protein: CASLDRGRILTSGYTF.

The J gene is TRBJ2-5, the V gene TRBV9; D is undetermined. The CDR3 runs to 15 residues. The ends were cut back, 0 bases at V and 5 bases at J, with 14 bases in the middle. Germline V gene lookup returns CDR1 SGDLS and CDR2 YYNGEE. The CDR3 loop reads CASSVGNSLMETQYF. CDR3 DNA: TGTGCCAGCAGCGTAGGTAACAGCTTGATGGAGACCCAGTACTTC.

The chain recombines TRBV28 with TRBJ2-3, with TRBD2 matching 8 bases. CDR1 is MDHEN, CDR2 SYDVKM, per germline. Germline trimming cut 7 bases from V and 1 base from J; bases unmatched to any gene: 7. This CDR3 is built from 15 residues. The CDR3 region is CASITSGRRTDTQYF. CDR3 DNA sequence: TGTGCCAGCATTACTAGCGGACGTCGCACAGATACGCAGTATTTT.

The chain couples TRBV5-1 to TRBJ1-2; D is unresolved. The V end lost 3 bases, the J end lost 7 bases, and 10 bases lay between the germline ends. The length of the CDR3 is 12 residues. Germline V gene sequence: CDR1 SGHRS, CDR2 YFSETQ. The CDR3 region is CASSSGALGYTF. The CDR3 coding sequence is TGCGCCAGCAGCTCGGGAGCGCTTGGCTACACCTTC.

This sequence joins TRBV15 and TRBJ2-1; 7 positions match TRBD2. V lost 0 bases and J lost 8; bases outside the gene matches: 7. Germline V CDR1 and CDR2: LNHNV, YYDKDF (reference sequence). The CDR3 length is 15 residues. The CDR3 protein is CATSRDGGIGYEQFF. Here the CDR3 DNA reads TGTGCCACCAGCAGAGACGGGGGGATAGGCTATGAGCAGTTCTTC. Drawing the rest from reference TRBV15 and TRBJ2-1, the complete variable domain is DAMVIQNPRYQVTQFGKPVTLSCSQTLNHNVMYWYQQKSSQAPKLLFHYYDKDFNNEADTPDNFQSRRPNTSFCFLDIRSPGLGDTAMYLCATSRDGGIGYEQFFGPGTRLTVL.

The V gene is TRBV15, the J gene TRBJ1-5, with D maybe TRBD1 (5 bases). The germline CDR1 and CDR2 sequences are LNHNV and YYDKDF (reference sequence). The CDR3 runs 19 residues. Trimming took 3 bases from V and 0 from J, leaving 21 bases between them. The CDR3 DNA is TGTGCCACCAGCAGGGGGCAGGCCGGTTTAGGTGATAGCAATCAGCCCCAGCATTTT. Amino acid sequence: CATSRGQAGLGDSNQPQHF.

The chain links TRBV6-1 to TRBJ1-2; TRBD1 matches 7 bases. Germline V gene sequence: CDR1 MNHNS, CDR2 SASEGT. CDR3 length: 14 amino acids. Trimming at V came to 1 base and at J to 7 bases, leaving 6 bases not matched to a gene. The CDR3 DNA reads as TGTGCCAGCAGTGAAGACAGGGGTTGGAGTGGCTACACCTTC. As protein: CASSEDRGWSGYTF.

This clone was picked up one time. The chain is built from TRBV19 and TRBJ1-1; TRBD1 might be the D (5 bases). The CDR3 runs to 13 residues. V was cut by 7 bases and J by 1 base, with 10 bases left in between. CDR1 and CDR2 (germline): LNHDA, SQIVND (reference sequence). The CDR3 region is CASKLGGNTEAFF. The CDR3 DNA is TGTGCCAGTAAACTCGGGGGGAACACTGAAGCTTTCTTT.

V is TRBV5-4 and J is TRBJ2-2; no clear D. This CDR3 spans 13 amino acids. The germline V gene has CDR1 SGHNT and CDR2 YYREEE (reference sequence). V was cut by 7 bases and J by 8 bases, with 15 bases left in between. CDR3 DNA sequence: TGTGCCAGCGCTCCTTCGCGAGTGGGGGAGCTGTTTTTT. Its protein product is CASAPSRVGELFF.

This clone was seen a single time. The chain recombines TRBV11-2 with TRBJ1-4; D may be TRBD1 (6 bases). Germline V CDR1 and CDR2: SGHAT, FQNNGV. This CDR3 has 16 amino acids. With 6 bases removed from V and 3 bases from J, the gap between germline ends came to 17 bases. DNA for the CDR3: TGTGCCAGCAGACCTATAGGGGGGGGACCTAATGAAAAACTGTTTTTT. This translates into CASRPIGGGPNEKLFF.